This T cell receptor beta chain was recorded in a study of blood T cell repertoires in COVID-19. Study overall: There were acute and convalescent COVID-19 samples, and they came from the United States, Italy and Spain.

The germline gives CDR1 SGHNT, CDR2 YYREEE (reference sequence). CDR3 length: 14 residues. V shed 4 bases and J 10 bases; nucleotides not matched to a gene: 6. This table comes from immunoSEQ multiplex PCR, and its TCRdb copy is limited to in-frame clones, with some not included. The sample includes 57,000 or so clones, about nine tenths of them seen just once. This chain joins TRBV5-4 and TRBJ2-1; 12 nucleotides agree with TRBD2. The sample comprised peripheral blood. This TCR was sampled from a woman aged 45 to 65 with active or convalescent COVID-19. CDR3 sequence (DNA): TGTGCCAGCAGCCGGACTAGCGGGACTCCAGAGCAGTTCTTC. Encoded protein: CASSRTSGTPEQFF. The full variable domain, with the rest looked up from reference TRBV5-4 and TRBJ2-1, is ETGVTQSPTHLIKTRGQQVTLRCSSQSGHNTVSWYQQALGQGPQFIFQYYREEENGRGNFPPRFSGLQFPNYSSELNVNALELDDSALYLCASSRTSGTPEQFFGPGTRLTVL.